This T cell receptor (beta chain) is drawn from a study of regulatory T cells in long-lasting Graves disease. In the study overall: Graves' disease counted as persistent after over 5 years of antithyroid drugs with positive TSH receptor antibodies.

Concerning this clonotype itself: Its antigen is not identified.

The sample's time point: persistent/refractory GD, antithyroid drugs over 5 years with positive TRAb. RNA isolated from PBMCs was used to make the TCR library. Approximately 8.6-milliliter peripheral blood samples went into EDTA tubes. CDR3 length: 15 residues. Trimming at V came to 6 bases and at J to 7 bases, leaving 10 bases not matched to a gene. In building TCR beta libraries, iRepertoire HTBI primers were used together with Arm-PCR of CDR3 regions. Via MiXCR, TCRdb re-called the multiplex PCR reads, giving one row per CDR3 protein. Among 400,000 to 500,000 distinct CDR3 sequences listed, less than 25% were seen once. Whole-study results and caveats: Sampling was limited to peripheral blood rather than thyroid tissue. There were preferences for TRBV28, TRBJ1-2 and TRBJ2-5 in persistent disease.

The receptor was isolated from a female donor with Graves disease. This chain uses TRBV12-3 or TRBV12-4 with TRBJ2-7, with TRBD2 identical over 12 bases. The material sequenced was peripheral blood mononuclear cells (PBMCs), taken when the disease was refractory, from a patient treated with antithyroid drugs. This chain's CDR3 is CASRSLAGGPGEQYF. DNA for the CDR3: TGTGCCAGCAGGTCCCTAGCGGGAGGGCCCGGGGAGCAGTACTTC.